What follows are 31 T cell receptor beta chains derived from one specimen sequenced in a study of blood T cell repertoires in COVID-19. This table comes from immunoSEQ multiplex PCR, and its TCRdb copy is limited to in-frame clones, with some not included. The top ten hold more than 1.1% of the sample, which has about 300,000 clones, about four fifths seen once. Source material: peripheral blood. These receptors came from a human donor with COVID-19, enrolled during active disease. The donor label of this sample is uncertain.

This clone turned up a few times. V usage is TRBV2 and J usage is TRBJ1-1; D is unclear. CDR1 and CDR2 (germline): SNHLY, FYNNEI. There are 14 residues in the CDR3. The V end was cut by 8 bases, the J end by 1 base, with 14 bases between. This CDR3 is CASFIGEGNTEAFF. CDR3 bases: TGTGCCAGCTTTATCGGGGAGGGGAACACTGAAGCTTTCTTT. Full variable domain (rest looked up from reference TRBV2 and TRBJ1-1): EPEVTQTPSHQVTQMGQEVILRCVPISNHLYFYWYRQILGQKVEFLVSFYNNEISEKSEIFDDQFSVERPDGSNFTLKIRSTKLEDSAMYFCASFIGEGNTEAFFGQGTRLTVV.

For the CDR3, the DNA is TGTGCCAGCTCACCCCCAGGGTCGGCCGAGCAGTACTTC. It specifies CASSPPGSAEQYF. The V gene is TRBV18, the J gene TRBJ2-7, with D possibly being TRBD1 (5 bases). The CDR3 runs 13 residues. V lost 3 bases and J 6 bases, leaving 12 bases between the germline ends. Germline V gene data show CDR1 as KGHSH and CDR2 as LQKENI.

The rearrangement uses TRBV30 and TRBJ1-1, with D hard to call. V lost 3 bases and J lost 4, with 9 bases in between. The CDR3 runs 12 residues. Germline V lookup: CDR1 GTSNPN, CDR2 SVGIG (reference sequence). CDR3 residues: CAWRGGSTEAFF. For the CDR3, the DNA is TGTGCCTGGAGGGGAGGGTCCACTGAAGCTTTCTTT.

This rearrangement joins TRBV27 to TRBJ2-1; a possible D gene is TRBD2 (7 bases). Trimming took off 1 base at V and 4 bases at J, with 26 bases between the two ends. The germline CDR1 and CDR2 sequences are MNHEY and SMNVEV (reference sequence). CDR3 length: 20 amino acids. The chain's CDR3 is CASSLYKQGGGGSLYNEQFF. CDR3 bases: TGTGCCAGCAGTTTATATAAGCAAGGGGGAGGGGGGTCGCTATACAATGAGCAGTTCTTC.

V gene TRBV3-1 (or the pseudogene TRBV3-2) combines with J gene TRBJ2-6; D unresolved. Germline values: CDR1 LGHDT, CDR2 YNNKEL (reference sequence). There are 15 residues in the CDR3. The V gene lost 5 bases and the J gene lost 0 bases, with 8 bases spanning the gap. The CDR3 DNA is TGTGCCAGCAGCGTAGCCAACTCTGGGGCCAACGTCCTGACTTTC. Translating gives CASSVANSGANVLTF.

The chain has TRBV12-5 and TRBJ2-2, with 7 positions matching TRBD2. The V gene end was trimmed by 5 bases and the J gene end by 5 bases; junction bases not matched to a gene: 17. CDR1 is LGHNT, CDR2 FRNRAP, per germline. The CDR3 is 18 residues long. CDR3 coding DNA: TGTGCTAGTGGTGGGGACGCGTGGGGCCAGGGAGGGACCGGGGAGCTGTTTTTT. Translated: CASGGDAWGQGGTGELFF.

The chain has TRBV6-6 and TRBJ2-6, with D unresolved. This CDR3 region has 12 residues. Germline V gene lookup returns CDR1 MNHNY and CDR2 SVGAGI (reference sequence). The germline V and J ends were trimmed by 8 bases and 0 bases, with 2 bases remaining between them. CDR3 region: CASYSGANVLTF. The DNA for the CDR3 is TGTGCCAGCTACTCTGGGGCCAACGTCCTGACTTTC.

The chain combines TRBV27 with TRBJ2-3; TRBD1 aligns across 8 bases. The germline gives CDR1 MNHEY, CDR2 SMNVEV (reference sequence). The CDR3 spans 13 residues. V gave up 5 bases and J gave up 14 bases; unmatched junction bases: 12. CDR3 loop: CASSINQGARLYF. In DNA form, the CDR3 reads TGTGCCAGCAGTATTAATCAGGGGGCGCGTTTGTATTTT.

The chain combines TRBV6-2 or TRBV6-3 with TRBJ2-7; 8 bases match TRBD2. V shed 1 base, J shed 6 bases, and the junction held 8 bases outside the gene matches. This CDR3 is 15 amino acids long. CDR1 and CDR2 from the germline V gene are MNHEY and SVGEGT. CDR3 nucleotides: TGTGCCAGCAGTTACTGGGGTAGCGGGGCCTCCGAGCAGTACTTC. Amino acids: CASSYWGSGASEQYF.

This clone has more than one count but fewer than ten. Different DNA sequences within this sample yield the same CDR3. The V and J genes are TRBV4-3 and TRBJ1-1; no firm D call. The ends were cut back, 1 base at V and 5 bases at J, with 11 bases in the middle. From germline, CDR1 is LGHNA and CDR2 YSLEER. This CDR3 spans 14 amino acids. The CDR3 bases are TGCGCCAGCAGCCAAGGGCGAGGGAGTACTGAAGCTTTCTTT. Amino acid sequence: CASSQGRGSTEAFF.

The chain combines TRBV28 with TRBJ2-3, with D uncertain. CDR1 and CDR2 (germline): MDHEN, SYDVKM. This CDR3 contains 14 residues. Trimming pared 6 bases from V and 2 bases from J, leaving 12 bases between. The DNA of the CDR3 is TGTGCCAGCAGGTTGGGCAGAAACACAGATACGCAGTATTTT. This sequence encodes CASRLGRNTDTQYF.

CDR3 coding DNA: TGTGCCTGGAGTGTAACAGGGGGGCTAGCCAAAAACATTCAGTACTTC. It yields the protein CAWSVTGGLAKNIQYF. The rearrangement uses TRBV30 and TRBJ2-4; 8 nucleotides agree with TRBD1. Unmatched junction bases numbered 4, after V lost 0 bases and J lost 0 bases. Germline CDR1 reads GTSNPN; CDR2 reads SVGIG (reference sequence). The CDR3 sequence is 16 residues long.

The gene calls are TRBV7-2 and TRBJ2-3; 8 bases match TRBD1. The CDR3 consists of 16 residues. Germline CDR1 reads SGHTA; CDR2 reads FQGNSA. V shed 5 bases, J shed 2 bases, and the junction held 9 bases outside the gene matches. This CDR3 reads CASSPGQGYFTDTQYF. CDR3 bases: TGTGCCAGCAGCCCTGGACAGGGATATTTCACAGATACGCAGTATTTT.

The table lists this clone with a count of one. The chain is built from TRBV28 and TRBJ2-5; possible D gene TRBD2, 6 bases. The length of the CDR3 is 13 residues. Germline-derived CDR1 and CDR2 are MDHEN and SYDVKM. With 10 bases removed from V and 6 bases from J, the gap between germline ends came to 18 bases. The CDR3 sequence is CATAGPSRKTQYF. In nucleotides, the CDR3 is TGTGCCACCGCGGGACCGAGCAGAAAGACCCAGTACTTC.

The chain uses TRBV29-1 and TRBJ1-2, with TRBD1 as a possible D gene (5 bases). CDR1 is SQVTM, CDR2 ANQGSEA, per germline. CDR3 size: 12 residues. V dropped 5 bases and J dropped 8 bases, with 15 bases sitting between them. The CDR3 sequence: CSVRPREGGYTF. The CDR3 DNA sequence: TGCAGCGTTAGGCCCCGGGAGGGGGGCTACACCTTC.

The chain has TRBV7-3 and TRBJ2-3; 8 nucleotides agree with TRBD2. Trimming removed 2 bases from V and 0 bases from J; junction bases left unmatched: 1. Germline CDR1 and CDR2: SGHTA and FQGTGA. The CDR3 has 15 residues. The CDR3: CASSLGGRSTDTQYF. The CDR3 DNA reads TGTGCCAGCAGCTTAGGCGGGAGGAGCACAGATACGCAGTATTTT.

The CDR3 loop is CASSQEGTSGGRDTQYF. The CDR3 DNA reads as TGTGCCAGCAGCCAAGAGGGGACTAGCGGGGGTCGGGATACGCAGTATTTT. The chain carries TRBV14 and TRBJ2-3; 14 nucleotides match TRBD2. Germline assignment: CDR1 SGHDN and CDR2 FVKESK. The J segment lost 6 bases and the V segment lost 0 bases, leaving 5 bases of the junction unmatched. This CDR3 has 17 residues.

The V call is TRBV9, the J call TRBJ1-2; D possibly corresponds to TRBD1 (6 bases). V dropped 4 bases and J dropped 5 bases, with 21 bases sitting between them. CDR1 is SGDLS, CDR2 YYNGEE, per germline. The CDR3 has 16 amino acids. The chain's CDR3 is CASSPRTGGQEYGYTF. Here the CDR3 DNA reads TGTGCCAGCAGCCCTCGTACGGGGGGGCAGGAGTATGGCTACACCTTC.

V is TRBV2 and J is TRBJ2-2, with 11 positions matching TRBD2. Germline V lookup: CDR1 SNHLY, CDR2 FYNNEI. The CDR3 is made up of 13 amino acids. V lost 10 bases, J lost 5 bases, and 3 bases stayed unmatched. Here the CDR3 DNA reads TGTGCCACCCGGACTAGCGGGACCGGGGAGCTGTTTTTT. It codes for CATRTSGTGELFF.

V usage is TRBV11-1 and J usage is TRBJ2-7, with 11 nucleotides matching TRBD1. J was trimmed by 3 bases and V by 5 bases; bases with no gene match: 3. The CDR3 is 14 residues long. Germline V lookup: CDR1 SGHAT, CDR2 FQDESV (reference sequence). CDR3 protein: CASSRGQGGYEQYF. CDR3 bases: TGTGCCAGCAGCCGGGGACAGGGGGGCTACGAGCAGTACTTC.

The CDR3, as DNA: TGTGCCAGCAGCCCCCCGGCAGGGGATGCGCGGGGCAATCAGCCCCAGCATTTT. Protein sequence: CASSPPAGDARGNQPQHF. This chain links TRBV5-8 with TRBJ1-5; TRBD1 is a possible D gene (6 bases). Deletions cut 4 bases from V and 2 bases from J, with 22 bases between. In germline, CDR1 is SGHTS, CDR2 YDEGEE. CDR3 length: 18 amino acids.

This clone has a single count. V usage is TRBV11-3 and J usage is TRBJ1-2, with 8 bases that match TRBD1. CDR1 and CDR2 (germline): SGHNT, YENEEA. The CDR3 length is 13 residues. The V gene end was trimmed by 5 bases and the J gene end by 7 bases; junction bases not matched to a gene: 6. The CDR3 sequence: CASSPGQGGGYTF. The CDR3 DNA reads as TGTGCCAGCAGCCCCGGACAGGGAGGTGGCTACACCTTC.

This clone showed up just a few times. J is TRBJ2-1 and V is TRBV2, with 11 nucleotides matching TRBD2. This CDR3 contains 15 residues. V lost 6 bases to trimming and J lost 6 bases; unmatched junction nucleotides: 7. Per germline, CDR1 SNHLY and CDR2 FYNNEI. In DNA form, the CDR3 reads TGTGCCAGCAGATTGACTAGCGGGAACCCCAATGAGCAGTTCTTC. This sequence encodes CASRLTSGNPNEQFF.

V usage is TRBV7-2 and J usage is TRBJ1-1; D remains ambiguous. Trimming left V 5 bases short and J 1 base short, with 8 bases between. In germline, CDR1 is SGHTA, CDR2 FQGNSA. The CDR3 extends over 13 amino acids. CDR3 sequence reads: CASSPGGNTEAFF. CDR3 DNA sequence: TGTGCCAGCAGCCCCGGAGGGAACACTGAAGCTTTCTTT.

This chain links TRBV19 with TRBJ2-1, with 9 nucleotides matching TRBD2. Germline V gene data show CDR1 as LNHDA and CDR2 as SQIVND (reference sequence). The CDR3 loop spans 19 amino acids. Unmatched junction bases numbered 13, after V lost 0 bases and J lost 4 bases. CDR3 residues: CASSIDPPTVAGAYNEQFF. The CDR3 DNA is TGTGCCAGTAGTATAGATCCTCCAACCGTAGCGGGAGCATACAATGAGCAGTTCTTC. Filled out from reference TRBV19 and TRBJ2-1, the complete variable domain reads DGGITQSPKYLFRKEGQNVTLSCEQNLNHDAMYWYRQDPGQGLRLIYYSQIVNDFQKGDIAEGYSVSREKKESFPLTVTSAQKNPTAFYLCASSIDPPTVAGAYNEQFFGPGTRLTVL.

The V and J genes are TRBV12-5 and TRBJ1-2; D may be TRBD1 (5 bases). V was cut by 0 bases and J by 4 bases, with 24 bases left in between. This CDR3 is 19 amino acids long. Germline V gene lookup returns CDR1 LGHNT and CDR2 FRNRAP. CDR3 nucleotides: TGTGCTAGTGGTTTGGTACTCATTCCTCGGCGGGGGATCGTCTATGGCTACACCTTC. The encoded protein is CASGLVLIPRRGIVYGYTF.

CDR3 coding DNA: TGTGCCAGCAGCTACGGGGGGGTCAATGAAAAACTGTTTTTT. Its translation is CASSYGGVNEKLFF. This chain joins TRBV7-2 and TRBJ1-4, with TRBD1 as a possible D gene (5 bases). There are 14 residues in the CDR3. V dropped 4 bases and J dropped 5 bases, with 11 bases sitting between them. Germline values: CDR1 SGHTA, CDR2 FQGNSA.

The chain couples TRBV19 to TRBJ1-5, with TRBD1 as a possible D gene (6 bases). Per the germline V gene, CDR1 is LNHDA and CDR2 is SQIVND (reference sequence). V was trimmed by 6 bases and J by 0 bases, leaving 15 bases between them. This CDR3 has 16 amino acids. Here the CDR3 reads CASSRGRYYSNQPQHF. DNA of the CDR3: TGTGCCAGTAGCAGGGGCAGATACTATAGCAATCAGCCCCAGCATTTT.

This chain joins TRBV6-5 and TRBJ1-6; D is unclear. Germline V gives CDR1 MNHEY, CDR2 SVGAGI. CDR3 size: 13 residues. The V gene lost 6 bases and the J gene lost 10 bases, with 13 bases spanning the gap. CDR3 in amino acids: CASRGRVGSPLHF. DNA of the CDR3: TGTGCCAGCAGGGGCCGTGTAGGATCACCCCTCCACTTT.

The V call is TRBV4-3, the J call TRBJ2-2; 12 bases map to TRBD2. This CDR3 is built from 19 residues. Germline CDR1 LGHNA, CDR2 YSLEER. The ends lost 5 bases at V and 0 bases at J; junction bases unmatched: 10. CDR3 nucleotide sequence: TGCGCCAGCAGCTCCCGACTAGCGGGAGTCTCGACGAACACCGGGGAGCTGTTTTTT. Its translation is CASSSRLAGVSTNTGELFF.

The chain couples TRBV10-3 to TRBJ1-6; D gene ambiguous. This CDR3 contains 16 residues. With 6 bases removed from V and 2 bases from J, the gap between germline ends came to 14 bases. Germline CDR1 reads ENHRY; CDR2 reads SYGVKD. The CDR3 region is CAISREESTYNSPLHF. The CDR3 nucleotides are TGTGCCATCAGCCGGGAGGAATCAACCTATAATTCACCCCTCCACTTT.